The 29 T cell receptor beta chains below come from one sample, sequenced in a study of shared clonotypes between healthy human individuals. Clones were sequenced by immunoSEQ multiplex PCR, and TCRdb holds only the in-frame ones, with some missing. The table records 800,000 to 1,200,000 clones, about four fifths of them present only once. Sequencing input: memory CD4+ T cells from PBMCs. The subset was: CD45RA-negative fraction. Receptors were obtained from a man aged 18 to 29 in good health. Some clones in this sample may be carry-over from other donors' samples.

The rearrangement links TRBV5-1 to TRBJ2-7; 9 nucleotides agree with TRBD2. Looked up from germline, CDR1 is SGHRS and CDR2 is YFSETQ. V was pared by 4 bases and J by 2 bases, with 4 bases of the junction left unmatched. The CDR3 contains 14 residues. The CDR3 nucleotides read TGCGCCAGCAGCGGGGTAGCGGGAGCCTACGAGCAGTACTTC. Protein: CASSGVAGAYEQYF. The complete variable domain, with remaining parts taken from reference TRBV5-1 and TRBJ2-7, reads KAGVTQTPRYLIKTRGQQVTLSCSPISGHRSVSWYQQTPGQGLQFLFEYFSETQRNKGNFPGRFSGRQFSNSRSEMNVSTLELGDSALYLCASSGVAGAYEQYFGPGTRLTVT.

This clone was observed a single time. V usage is TRBV9 and J usage is TRBJ2-1; 8 bases match TRBD1. CDR1 SGDLS and CDR2 YYNGEE come from the germline V gene. The CDR3 has 15 amino acids. V shed 0 bases and J 3 bases; nucleotides not matched to a gene: 2. The CDR3 loop reads CASSVAQGDYNEQFF. In DNA form, the CDR3 reads TGTGCCAGCAGCGTAGCACAGGGGGACTACAATGAGCAGTTCTTC.

The chain joins TRBV19 to TRBJ2-7; 9 nucleotides align to TRBD1. V dropped 3 bases and J dropped 0; count of bases not matched to a gene: 6. The CDR3 is 16 amino acids. Germline V gene lookup returns CDR1 LNHDA and CDR2 SQIVND (reference sequence). The CDR3 region has the DNA TGTGCCAGTAGTATCGGGGGGACAGGGAGCTCCTACGAGCAGTACTTC. This encodes CASSIGGTGSSYEQYF.

This clone was seen once. DNA for the CDR3: TGCAGCGTTGAAAATGACGCAGGGGATGGCTACACCTTC. Translating gives CSVENDAGDGYTF. The V call is TRBV29-1, the J call TRBJ1-2, with D possibly being TRBD1 (6 bases). CDR3 length equals 13 residues. The V gene lost 2 bases and the J gene lost 6 bases, with 13 bases spanning the gap. The germline gives CDR1 SQVTM, CDR2 ANQGSEA.

The CDR3 DNA is TGCGCCAGCAGCCCGGACAGGATGAACACTGAAGCTTTCTTT. It codes for CASSPDRMNTEAFF. The chain links TRBV5-1 to TRBJ1-1; TRBD1 matches 7 bases. Per the germline V gene, CDR1 is SGHRS and CDR2 is YFSETQ. The CDR3 runs 14 residues. The J segment lost 0 bases and the V segment lost 4 bases, leaving 3 bases of the junction unmatched. The full variable domain, rest sourced from reference TRBV5-1 and TRBJ1-1, is KAGVTQTPRYLIKTRGQQVTLSCSPISGHRSVSWYQQTPGQGLQFLFEYFSETQRNKGNFPGRFSGRQFSNSRSEMNVSTLELGDSALYLCASSPDRMNTEAFFGQGTRLTVV.

CDR3 sequence: CASSLVQEVDEQYF. CDR3 nucleotide sequence: TGTGCCAGCAGCTTAGTGCAGGAGGTGGACGAGCAGTACTTC. The chain couples TRBV11-2 to TRBJ2-7; a possible D gene is TRBD2 (5 bases). In germline, CDR1 is SGHAT, CDR2 FQNNGV. V dropped 1 base and J dropped 5 bases, with 12 bases sitting between them. The CDR3 has 14 residues. The full variable domain, completed using reference TRBV11-2 and TRBJ2-7, is EAGVAQSPRYKIIEKRQSVAFWCNPISGHATLYWYQQILGQGPKLLIQFQNNGVVDDSQLPKDRFSAERLKGVDSTLKIQPAKLEDSAVYLCASSLVQEVDEQYFGPGTRLTVT.

This clone was counted a single time. The rearrangement uses TRBV7-9 and TRBJ1-2; 9 bases align to TRBD1. Germline V lookup: CDR1 SEHNR, CDR2 FQNEAQ (reference sequence). The CDR3 contains 16 residues. V dropped 5 bases and J dropped 4; count of bases not matched to a gene: 11. The CDR3: CASSPTGTGSPYGYTF. The CDR3 nucleotides read TGTGCCAGCAGCCCCACCGGGACAGGGTCCCCCTATGGCTACACCTTC. The full variable domain, in which reference TRBV7-9 and TRBJ1-2 provide the parts outside the CDR3, is DTGVSQNPRHKITKRGQNVTFRCDPISEHNRLYWYRQTLGQGPEFLTYFQNEAQLEKSRLLSDRFSAERPKGSFSTLEIQRTEQGDSAMYLCASSPTGTGSPYGYTFGSGTRLTVV.

The sample holds a few counts of this clone. This chain connects TRBV7-2 to TRBJ1-1; no clear D gene. Germline CDR1 and CDR2: SGHTA and FQGNSA. The CDR3 runs to 13 residues. V lost 5 bases to trimming and J lost 4 bases, with 11 bases between them. The CDR3 DNA sequence: TGTGCCAGCAGCCGCCGGGGAGGCACTGAAGCTTTCTTT. Translating gives CASSRRGGTEAFF. The whole variable domain, remainder taken from reference TRBV7-2 and TRBJ1-1, is GAGVSQSPSNKVTEKGKDVELRCDPISGHTALYWYRQSLGQGLEFLIYFQGNSAPDKSGLPSDRFSAERTGGSVSTLTIQRTQQEDSAVYLCASSRRGGTEAFFGQGTRLTVV.

This chain joins TRBV2 and TRBJ1-5; 9 bases agree with TRBD1. Germline CDR1 reads SNHLY; CDR2 reads FYNNEI. This CDR3 contains 16 residues. V trimming: 6 bases; J trimming: 4 bases; junction bases outside the gene matches: 10. The CDR3: CASRGTGRLSNQPQHF. CDR3 DNA sequence: TGTGCCAGCAGAGGGACAGGGCGTCTTTCTAATCAGCCCCAGCATTTT.

A note on this clone: Other DNA sequences in the same sample also yield this CDR3. V usage is TRBV27 and J usage is TRBJ2-7; D is uncertain. Trimming took off 2 bases at V and 0 bases at J, with 5 bases between the two ends. Germline assignment: CDR1 MNHEY and CDR2 SMNVEV (reference sequence). The CDR3 totals 13 residues. The CDR3 region is CASSLDSSYEQYF. CDR3 sequence (DNA): TGTGCCAGCAGTTTAGACTCCTCCTACGAGCAGTACTTC.

The chain recombines TRBV6-1 with TRBJ2-7; D gene ambiguous. Germline lookup yields CDR1 MNHNS and CDR2 SASEGT. The V and J ends lost 5 bases and 4 bases respectively, with 12 bases between them. This CDR3 spans 13 amino acids. The CDR3 here is CASSRNRMYEQYF. CDR3 coding DNA: TGTGCCAGCAGTAGAAATAGGATGTACGAGCAGTACTTC.

The V call is TRBV29-1, the J call TRBJ2-1, with D possibly TRBD2 on 6 matching bases. The CDR3 has 15 amino acids. Germline loops: CDR1 SQVTM, CDR2 ANQGSEA. V lost 6 bases, J lost 1 base, and 16 bases lay in between. Written as DNA, the CDR3 is TGCAGCGTAAATGGACTACCCCTTTCCTACAATGAGCAGTTCTTC. The encoded protein is CSVNGLPLSYNEQFF.

This chain links TRBV9 with TRBJ2-2; TRBD2 matches at 7 bases. Trimming cost V 3 bases and J 5 bases; bases outside gene matches: 4. Germline V lookup: CDR1 SGDLS, CDR2 YYNGEE. There are 14 residues in the CDR3. CDR3 bases: TGTGCCAGCAGCGCGACTAGCAAGACCGGGGAGCTGTTTTTT. Its translation: CASSATSKTGELFF.

The J gene is TRBJ2-7, the V gene TRBV12-2; the table assigns TRBD1, which was not confirmed against the DNA. TRBV12-2 is assigned pseudogene status. This CDR3 comprises 15 residues. The CDR3 reads CASRLKRTPTYEQYF. CDR3 bases: TGTGCAAGTCGCTTAAAAAGGACACCGACCTACGAGCAGTACTTC.

The chain combines TRBV6-5 with TRBJ2-5; 8 bases agree with TRBD2. This CDR3 has 15 amino acids. The ends lost 6 bases at V and 4 bases at J; junction bases unmatched: 10. CDR1 MNHEY and CDR2 SVGAGI come from the germline V gene. This chain's CDR3 is CASRIPGGARETQYF. The CDR3 DNA reads as TGTGCCAGCAGGATCCCGGGGGGGGCCAGAGAGACCCAGTACTTC.

The J gene is TRBJ2-1, the V gene TRBV18; D possibly corresponds to TRBD2 (6 bases). The CDR3 totals 15 residues. The germline V gene has CDR1 KGHSH and CDR2 LQKENI. V gave up 1 base and J gave up 6 bases, with 13 bases separating them. CDR3 nucleotides: TGTGCCAGCTCACCACGAGCGGGCGAATTCAATGAGCAGTTCTTC. This gives the protein CASSPRAGEFNEQFF.

The chain uses TRBV28 and TRBJ2-5; TRBD2 might be the D (5 bases). The CDR3 has 13 amino acids. CDR1 is MDHEN, CDR2 SYDVKM, per germline. V shed 8 bases and J shed 5 bases, with 15 bases lying between them. In DNA form, the CDR3 reads TGTGCCAGCCGAATCGCGGGTTTGGAGACCCAGTACTTC. Its protein is CASRIAGLETQYF.

The rearrangement joins TRBV6-1 to TRBJ2-7; TRBD1 matches 7 bases. From germline, CDR1 is MNHNS and CDR2 SASEGT. This CDR3 region has 16 residues. The ends lost 2 bases at V and 0 bases at J; junction bases unmatched: 7. The CDR3 sequence: CASSERGRARSYEQYF. The CDR3 bases are TGTGCCAGCAGTGAAAGGGGGCGGGCCCGCTCCTACGAGCAGTACTTC.

Many counts were recorded for this clone. The V gene is TRBV5-1, the J gene TRBJ2-2; no clear D gene. From germline, CDR1 is SGHRS and CDR2 YFSETQ. The CDR3 has 15 residues. V lost 0 bases and J 4 bases, leaving 10 bases between the germline ends. The DNA of the CDR3 is TGCGCCAGCAGCTTGGACCCGGGCTCCACCGGGGAGCTGTTTTTT. Protein sequence: CASSLDPGSTGELFF. Using reference TRBV5-1 and TRBJ2-2 for the parts outside the CDR3, the full variable domain is KAGVTQTPRYLIKTRGQQVTLSCSPISGHRSVSWYQQTPGQGLQFLFEYFSETQRNKGNFPGRFSGRQFSNSRSEMNVSTLELGDSALYLCASSLDPGSTGELFFGEGSRLTVL.

This sequence joins TRBV11-2 and TRBJ2-3; 8 bases map to TRBD2. Germline assignment: CDR1 SGHAT and CDR2 FQNNGV. The CDR3 covers 14 residues. The junction had 3 bases not matched to a gene; V was cut back by 6 bases and J by 1 base. The CDR3 loop reads CASRSGGGTDTQYF. In nucleotides, the CDR3 is TGTGCCAGCAGGTCGGGAGGGGGCACAGATACGCAGTATTTT.

This sequence joins TRBV5-5 and TRBJ1-5; D unresolved. V dropped 0 bases and J dropped 11 bases, with 18 bases sitting between them. CDR3 size: 15 residues. From germline, CDR1 is SGHKS and CDR2 YYEKEE (reference sequence). CDR3 sequence reads: CASSLGGGFLVSQHF. The DNA of the CDR3 is TGTGCCAGCAGCTTGGGGGGAGGATTTTTGGTGTCCCAGCATTTT.

This chain uses TRBV10-3 with TRBJ1-1; a possible D gene is TRBD1 (6 bases). With 2 bases removed from V and 5 bases from J, the gap between germline ends came to 21 bases. CDR1 and CDR2 (germline): ENHRY, SYGVKD. The CDR3 runs to 17 residues. CDR3 sequence reads: CAISEMEGGRGSTEAFF. CDR3 bases: TGTGCCATCAGTGAGATGGAGGGAGGCAGGGGTTCTACTGAAGCTTTCTTT.

V gene TRBV18 combines with J gene TRBJ2-4, with D perhaps TRBD1 (6 bases). The ends were cut back, 0 bases at V and 2 bases at J, with 11 bases in the middle. The germline V gene encodes CDR1 KGHSH and CDR2 LQKENI. The CDR3 loop spans 16 amino acids. The CDR3, as DNA: TGTGCCAGCTCACCACCATCACAGGGATCCAAAAACATTCAGTACTTC. This encodes CASSPPSQGSKNIQYF.

The chain links TRBV11-3 to TRBJ2-1; unclear D gene. Trimming stripped 0 bases from V and 7 bases from J, with 10 bases between. The CDR3 is 14 residues long. Germline values: CDR1 SGHNT, CDR2 YENEEA. The CDR3 DNA follows: TGTGCCAGCAGCTTAGATTCCTACCAGAATGAGCAGTTCTTC. Its protein is CASSLDSYQNEQFF.

The genes are TRBV27 and TRBJ2-5; D is tentatively TRBD1 or TRBD2 (5 bases each). CDR1 is MNHEY, CDR2 SMNVEV, per germline (reference sequence). With 3 bases removed from V and 5 bases from J, the gap between germline ends came to 16 bases. CDR3 length equals 15 residues. CDR3 nucleotide sequence: TGTGCCAGCAGTTTGGGGACCGGTGGTTTGGAGACCCAGTACTTC. The encoded protein is CASSLGTGGLETQYF.

The V gene is TRBV6-5, the J gene TRBJ2-7; D possibly uses TRBD1 or TRBD2 (6 bases each). Germline CDR1 is MNHEY and CDR2 is SVGAGI. The V end was cut by 4 bases, the J end by 9 bases, with 16 bases between. The CDR3 loop spans 13 amino acids. The CDR3 coding sequence is TGTGCCAGCAGTTGGGGTACGGGGGCCGGGCAGTACTTC. It specifies CASSWGTGAGQYF.

The J gene is TRBJ1-2, the V gene TRBV6-5; tentative D call: TRBD1 (5 bases). The CDR3 extends over 12 amino acids. The germline gives CDR1 MNHEY, CDR2 SVGAGI. Trimming removed 8 bases at V and 7 bases at J, with 14 bases between. CDR3 nucleotide sequence: TGTGCCAGCTATAAACCAGGGTCTGGCTACACCTTC. Translated: CASYKPGSGYTF.

V usage is TRBV18 and J usage is TRBJ1-4; D is unclear. The CDR3 loop spans 17 amino acids. V was trimmed by 0 bases and J by 0 bases, leaving 11 bases between them. Germline V CDR1 and CDR2: KGHSH, LQKENI. CDR3 nucleotide sequence: TGTGCCAGCTCACCACCAGTAGGGTGGCCAACTAATGAAAAACTGTTTTTT. Translating it yields CASSPPVGWPTNEKLFF.

Details on this clone: This sample includes further DNA sequences coding for the same CDR3. The V gene is TRBV20-1, the J gene TRBJ2-7; no reliable D call. The V and J ends lost 3 bases and 1 base respectively, with 4 bases between them. The germline CDR1 and CDR2 sequences are DFQATT and SNEGSKA (reference sequence). The CDR3 covers 11 residues. CDR3 sequence: CSASPSYEQYF. The CDR3 nucleotides are TGCAGTGCTAGTCCATCCTACGAGCAGTACTTC.